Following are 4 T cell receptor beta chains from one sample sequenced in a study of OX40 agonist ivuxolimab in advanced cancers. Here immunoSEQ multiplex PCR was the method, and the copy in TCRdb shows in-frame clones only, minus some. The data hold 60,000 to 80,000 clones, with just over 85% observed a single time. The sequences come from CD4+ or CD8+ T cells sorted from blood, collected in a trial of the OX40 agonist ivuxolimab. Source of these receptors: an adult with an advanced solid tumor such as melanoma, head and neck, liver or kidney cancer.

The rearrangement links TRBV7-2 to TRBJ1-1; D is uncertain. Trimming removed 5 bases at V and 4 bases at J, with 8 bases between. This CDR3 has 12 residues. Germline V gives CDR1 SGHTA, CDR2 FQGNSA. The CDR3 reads CASSPQFTEAFF. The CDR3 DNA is TGTGCCAGCAGCCCACAATTCACTGAAGCTTTCTTT.

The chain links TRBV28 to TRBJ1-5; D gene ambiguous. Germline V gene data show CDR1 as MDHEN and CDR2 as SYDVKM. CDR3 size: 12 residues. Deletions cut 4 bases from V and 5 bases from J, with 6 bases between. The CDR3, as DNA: TGTGCCAGCAGTTGGGGTGATCAGCCCCAGCATTTT. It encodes CASSWGDQPQHF. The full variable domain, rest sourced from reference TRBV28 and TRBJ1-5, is DVKVTQSSRYLVKRTGEKVFLECVQDMDHENMFWYRQDPGLGLRLIYFSYDVKMKEKGDIPEGYSVSREKKERFSLILESASTNQTSMYLCASSWGDQPQHFGDGTRLSIL.

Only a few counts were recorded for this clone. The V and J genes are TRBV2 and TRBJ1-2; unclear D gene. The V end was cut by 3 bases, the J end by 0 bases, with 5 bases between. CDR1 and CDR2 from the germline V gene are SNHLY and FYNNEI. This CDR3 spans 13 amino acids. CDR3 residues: CASSDRSNYGYTF. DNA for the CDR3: TGTGCCAGCAGTGACAGGTCTAACTATGGCTACACCTTC.

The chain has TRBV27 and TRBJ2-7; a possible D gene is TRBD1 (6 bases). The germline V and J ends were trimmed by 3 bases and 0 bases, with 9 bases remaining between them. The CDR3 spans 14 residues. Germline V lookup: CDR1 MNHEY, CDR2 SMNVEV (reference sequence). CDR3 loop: CASSFGQTSYEQYF. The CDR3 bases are TGTGCCAGCAGTTTCGGACAGACCTCCTACGAGCAGTACTTC.